The 17 T cell receptor beta chains below were found in one sample sequenced in a study of T cell changes during pregnancy in multiple sclerosis. Produced via immunoSEQ multiplex PCR; TCRdb's table is partial and in-frame only. The table lists some 32,000 clones, 90% of them singletons, with approximately 4.7% in the top ten. This specimen consisted of CD8+ T cells from peripheral blood mononuclear cells, obtained in the second trimester of pregnancy. These receptor sequences come from a female donor with multiple sclerosis, enrolled in a pregnancy study.

This chain uses TRBV4-1 with TRBJ1-4, with D unclear. Germline values: CDR1 MGHRA, CDR2 YSYEKL. This CDR3 region has 13 residues. V lost 1 base, J lost 13 bases, and 13 bases lay in between. CDR3: CASSQGGVRGLFF. In DNA form, the CDR3 reads TGCGCCAGCAGCCAAGGTGGAGTGCGGGGACTGTTTTTT.

The chain links TRBV2 to TRBJ1-6, with no clear D. The CDR3 runs to 14 residues. Looked up from germline, CDR1 is SNHLY and CDR2 is FYNNEI. V dropped 4 bases and J dropped 9 bases, with 13 bases sitting between them. The CDR3 sequence: CASSGEGESSPLHF. In nucleotides, the CDR3 is TGTGCCAGCAGTGGGGAGGGAGAGAGTTCACCCCTCCACTTT.

This chain connects TRBV6-4 to TRBJ2-1; D might be TRBD2 (5 bases). The V end was cut by 5 bases, the J end by 8 bases, with 25 bases between. CDR1 and CDR2 (germline): MRHNA, SNTAGT. The CDR3 is 17 residues long. CDR3 loop: CASSLGFAPGTSYEQFF. CDR3 DNA sequence: TGTGCCAGCAGTCTGGGCTTCGCTCCGGGAACTTCTTATGAGCAGTTCTTC.

The rearrangement links TRBV27 to TRBJ2-4, with a tentative D call TRBD1 (5 bases). Germline lookup yields CDR1 MNHEY and CDR2 SMNVEV (reference sequence). CDR3 size: 15 residues. V gave up 3 bases and J gave up 3 bases, with 12 bases separating them. The CDR3 region has the DNA TGTGCCAGCAGTTTCAAGGGGCACGACAAAAACATTCAGTACTTC. Amino acid sequence: CASSFKGHDKNIQYF.

This chain links TRBV7-3 with TRBJ2-3; D is possibly TRBD1 (7 bases). V was shortened by 3 bases and J by 0 bases, with 10 bases between the two germline ends. Germline-derived CDR1 and CDR2 are SGHTA and FQGTGA. This CDR3 contains 15 residues. CDR3: CASSLRDRSTDTQYF. Here the CDR3 DNA reads TGTGCCAGCAGCTTGCGGGACAGAAGCACAGATACGCAGTATTTT.

CDR3 DNA sequence: TGTGCCATCAGTGAGTCAGGGACTAGCTATTCGAATGAGCAGTTCTTC. Its translation: CAISESGTSYSNEQFF. The rearrangement links TRBV10-3 to TRBJ2-1; TRBD2 aligns across 9 bases. Germline V gene data show CDR1 as ENHRY and CDR2 as SYGVKD. The CDR3 loop spans 16 amino acids. V gave up 0 bases and J gave up 7 bases; unmatched junction bases: 7.

The J gene is TRBJ2-5, the V gene TRBV6-1; 12 nucleotides agree with TRBD2. The J call may be faulty, since TRBJ2-7 better matches the DNA end. Germline V gene lookup returns CDR1 MNHNS and CDR2 SASEGT. The CDR3 has 15 amino acids. The CDR3 spells CASSEETSGSYEQYF. DNA of the CDR3: TGTGCCAGCAGTGAAGAGACTAGCGGGAGCTACGAGCAGTACTTC.

This chain links TRBV7-9 with TRBJ1-2; D is possibly TRBD1 (6 bases). Trimming pared 0 bases from V and 8 bases from J, leaving 13 bases between. The CDR3 extends over 14 amino acids. In germline, CDR1 is SEHNR, CDR2 FQNEAQ (reference sequence). This CDR3 is CASSLAGGELGYTF. The CDR3 DNA reads as TGTGCCAGCAGCTTAGCAGGGGGAGAGCTGGGCTACACCTTC.

The chain joins TRBV4-2 to TRBJ2-7, with 10 bases matching TRBD2. J was trimmed by 0 bases and V by 0 bases; bases with no gene match: 5. The length of the CDR3 is 17 residues. Germline values: CDR1 LGHNA, CDR2 YNFKEQ. CDR3 sequence: CASSQDLAGDNSYEQYF. The CDR3 DNA follows: TGTGCCAGCAGCCAAGATCTAGCGGGAGATAACTCCTACGAGCAGTACTTC.

This chain's CDR3 is CASSLEGQGGEKLFF. The CDR3, as DNA: TGCGCCAGCAGCTTGGAGGGACAGGGGGGTGAAAAACTGTTTTTT. The rearrangement uses TRBV5-1 and TRBJ1-4, with 11 bases fitting TRBD1. V was pared by 0 bases and J by 7 bases, with 2 bases of the junction left unmatched. CDR1 and CDR2 from the germline V gene are SGHRS and YFSETQ. CDR3 length: 15 residues.

A single count supports this clone. The gene calls are TRBV27 and TRBJ1-1, with no clear D. Germline assignment: CDR1 MNHEY and CDR2 SMNVEV (reference sequence). The CDR3 extends over 13 amino acids. V was clipped by 2 bases and J by 1 base, with 5 bases between them. CDR3 bases: TGTGCCAGCAGTTTAGACAAGAACACTGAAGCTTTCTTT. This sequence encodes CASSLDKNTEAFF.

This clone was seen a single time. The rearrangement uses TRBV27 and TRBJ2-1; D is ambiguous. Germline CDR1 and CDR2: MNHEY and SMNVEV (reference sequence). The CDR3 covers 13 residues. Trimming shortened V by 0 bases and J by 2 bases, and 2 bases separated the two germline ends. The CDR3 nucleotides read TGTGCCAGCAGTTTATCCACCTACAATGAGCAGTTCTTC. It translates to CASSLSTYNEQFF.

The chain recombines TRBV29-1 with TRBJ2-1; 11 bases are a match to TRBD2. Germline V gene sequence: CDR1 SQVTM, CDR2 ANQGSEA. The V segment lost 0 bases and the J segment 6 bases; nucleotides outside the gene matches: 10. CDR3 length: 17 residues. The CDR3, as DNA: TGCAGCGTTGAAGAGCGGACTAGCGGGCGGGTAGTCAATGAGCAGTTCTTC. Residues: CSVEERTSGRVVNEQFF.

The CDR3 DNA sequence: TGTGCCAGCAGCTCCGGGACAGACTCCTACGAGCAGTACTTC. It translates to CASSSGTDSYEQYF. V gene TRBV5-4 combines with J gene TRBJ2-7; 7 bases line up with TRBD1. J was trimmed by 0 bases and V by 3 bases; bases with no gene match: 3. The CDR3 contains 14 residues. Germline values: CDR1 SGHNT, CDR2 YYREEE (reference sequence).

This clone was found a few times. The chain recombines TRBV4-1 with TRBJ2-7; D might be TRBD2 (5 bases). The V and J ends lost 4 bases and 3 bases respectively, with 13 bases between them. The CDR3 length is 14 residues. Germline V gene data show CDR1 as MGHRA and CDR2 as YSYEKL. CDR3 nucleotide sequence: TGCGCCAGCAGCCCGGATCCTAGCTACTACGAGCAGTACTTC. Protein: CASSPDPSYYEQYF.

The chain couples TRBV7-9 to TRBJ2-5; D gene unclear. This CDR3 is 14 amino acids long. The germline CDR1 and CDR2 sequences are SEHNR and FQNEAQ (reference sequence). Trimming removed 1 base at V and 0 bases at J, with 6 bases between. As DNA, the CDR3 is TGTGCCAGCAGCTTAGGGCAGAACCAAGAGACCCAGTACTTC. It codes for CASSLGQNQETQYF.

The chain combines TRBV6-4 with TRBJ2-2; 7 bases are a match to TRBD1. Per germline, CDR1 MRHNA and CDR2 SNTAGT. V was pared by 4 bases and J by 4 bases, with 6 bases of the junction left unmatched. This CDR3 comprises 15 residues. The CDR3 sequence: CASSVSAGGTGELFF. In DNA, the CDR3 is TGTGCCAGCAGTGTCTCGGCAGGGGGCACCGGGGAGCTGTTTTTT.